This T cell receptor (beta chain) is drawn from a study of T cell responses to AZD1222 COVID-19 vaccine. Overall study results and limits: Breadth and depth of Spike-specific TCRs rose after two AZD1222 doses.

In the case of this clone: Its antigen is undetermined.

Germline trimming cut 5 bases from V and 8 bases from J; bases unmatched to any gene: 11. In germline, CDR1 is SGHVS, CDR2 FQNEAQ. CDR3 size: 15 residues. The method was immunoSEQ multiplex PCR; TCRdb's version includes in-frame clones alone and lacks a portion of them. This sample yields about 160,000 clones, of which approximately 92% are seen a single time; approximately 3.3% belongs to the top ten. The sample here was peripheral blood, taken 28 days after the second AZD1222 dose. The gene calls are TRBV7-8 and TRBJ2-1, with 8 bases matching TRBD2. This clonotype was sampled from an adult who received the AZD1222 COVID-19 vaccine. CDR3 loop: CASSAQERERDEQFF. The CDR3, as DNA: TGTGCCAGCAGCGCCCAGGAGCGGGAGCGTGATGAGCAGTTCTTC.